A single sample is the source of the 19 T cell receptor beta chains below, sequenced in a study of blood T cell repertoires in COVID-19. Data came from immunoSEQ multiplex PCR; TCRdb stores just in-frame clones and leaves some out. The sample shows about 200,000 clones, 85% to 90% of them seen only once. Sequenced input: peripheral blood. These receptors were taken from a man in his sixties with acute or convalescent COVID-19.

V usage is TRBV2 and J usage is TRBJ2-3; 7 bases are a match to TRBD2. With 6 bases clipped from V and 3 bases from J, the junction kept 9 bases outside the gene matches. Looked up from germline, CDR1 is SNHLY and CDR2 is FYNNEI. This CDR3 comprises 15 residues. This CDR3 is CASRGVAGGTDTQYF. The CDR3 nucleotides are TGTGCCAGCAGAGGGGTGGCCGGGGGGACAGATACGCAGTATTTT.

The CDR3 region has the DNA TGTGCCAGCAGCTTGATCAGGGTGGGCACTGAAGCTTTCTTT. Translated: CASSLIRVGTEAFF. The rearrangement uses TRBV7-2 and TRBJ1-1; tentatively, D is TRBD1 (5 bases). Trimming shortened V by 3 bases and J by 4 bases, and 12 bases separated the two germline ends. Germline V gives CDR1 SGHTA, CDR2 FQGNSA. The CDR3 has 14 residues.

CDR3 region: CSVGGQTSFSGNTIYF. In DNA, the CDR3 is TGCAGCGTTGGGGGACAGACAAGCTTCTCTGGAAACACCATATATTTT. The chain combines TRBV29-1 with TRBJ1-3, with 7 bases fitting TRBD1. This CDR3 region has 16 residues. Germline CDR1 and CDR2: SQVTM and ANQGSEA. The J segment lost 0 bases and the V segment lost 4 bases, leaving 9 bases of the junction unmatched.

The CDR3 is CASSLDSRGAYGYTF. The CDR3 DNA sequence: TGTGCCAGCAGCTTAGATAGCAGGGGGGCCTATGGCTACACCTTC. The rearrangement uses TRBV7-2 and TRBJ1-2, with TRBD1 matching over 7 bases. V trimming: 1 base; J trimming: 4 bases; junction bases outside the gene matches: 6. Germline assignment: CDR1 SGHTA and CDR2 FQGNSA. CDR3 size: 15 residues. Variable domain in full (rest from reference TRBV7-2 and TRBJ1-2): GAGVSQSPSNKVTEKGKDVELRCDPISGHTALYWYRQSLGQGLEFLIYFQGNSAPDKSGLPSDRFSAERTGGSVSTLTIQRTQQEDSAVYLCASSLDSRGAYGYTFGSGTRLTVV.

The chain joins TRBV7-9 to TRBJ2-7; no clear D gene. Trimming cost V 5 bases and J 4 bases, with 9 bases left between them. The V gene's germline CDR1 is SEHNR and CDR2 FQNEAQ (reference sequence). The CDR3 sequence is 12 residues long. CDR3 sequence reads: CASSPQRYEQYF. CDR3 DNA sequence: TGTGCCAGCAGCCCTCAGAGGTACGAGCAGTACTTC. Supplemented by reference TRBV7-9 and TRBJ2-7, the full variable domain reads DTGVSQNPRHKITKRGQNVTFRCDPISEHNRLYWYRQTLGQGPEFLTYFQNEAQLEKSRLLSDRFSAERPKGSFSTLEIQRTEQGDSAMYLCASSPQRYEQYFGPGTRLTVT.

The chain has TRBV19 and TRBJ1-1; D may be TRBD1 (5 bases). Looked up from germline, CDR1 is LNHDA and CDR2 is SQIVND (reference sequence). The V end lost 3 bases, the J end lost 5 bases, and 16 bases lay between the germline ends. The CDR3 loop spans 15 amino acids. The CDR3 DNA is TGTGCCAGTAGTATCCCCCAGGGAAGTAGAACTGAAGCTTTCTTT. Protein sequence: CASSIPQGSRTEAFF.

This clone was seen only a few times. The rearrangement uses TRBV2 and TRBJ1-1, with unresolved D. The V gene lost 1 base and the J gene lost 1 base, with 13 bases spanning the gap. The CDR3 sequence is 16 residues long. Germline CDR1 and CDR2: SNHLY and FYNNEI. CDR3 residues: CASSEVYGAPNTEAFF. As DNA, the CDR3 is TGTGCCAGCAGTGAAGTCTACGGTGCCCCGAACACTGAAGCTTTCTTT.

The chain links TRBV19 to TRBJ2-3, with 8 bases aligning to TRBD1. The junction had 8 bases not matched to a gene; V was cut back by 3 bases and J by 0 bases. Germline CDR1 reads LNHDA; CDR2 reads SQIVND (reference sequence). The CDR3 length is 17 residues. The CDR3 DNA follows: TGTGCCAGTAGTATCCGTTGGGGACAGGCGAGCACAGATACGCAGTATTTT. Translated, it gives CASSIRWGQASTDTQYF.

The gene calls are TRBV4-3 and TRBJ2-7; D possibly corresponds to TRBD1 (6 bases). Trimming cost V 4 bases and J 3 bases, with 10 bases left between them. Per germline, CDR1 LGHNA and CDR2 YSLEER. The CDR3 consists of 13 residues. Here the CDR3 DNA reads TGCGCCAGCAGCCTTGGACAGAACTACGAGCAGTACTTC. Amino acid sequence: CASSLGQNYEQYF.

This clone occurred a few times. The genes are TRBV12-5 and TRBJ2-7; 7 positions agree with TRBD1. V was clipped by 6 bases and J by 2 bases; unmatched bases: 7. There are 14 residues in the CDR3. The germline V gene has CDR1 LGHNT and CDR2 FRNRAP. CDR3 DNA: TGTGCTAGTGGGCGACCGGGACAGCCCTACGAGCAGTACTTC. Residues: CASGRPGQPYEQYF.

The gene calls are TRBV7-6 and TRBJ2-5, with TRBD2 matching over 7 bases. Germline V lookup: CDR1 SGHVS, CDR2 FNYEAQ. CDR3 length: 19 amino acids. With V trimmed by 0 bases and J by 0 bases, 13 bases remained unmatched. The DNA of the CDR3 is TGTGCCAGCAGCTTAGCAAGGCCCCTCGGGGGGAGCAACCAAGAGACCCAGTACTTC. Encoded protein: CASSLARPLGGSNQETQYF.

The rearrangement uses TRBV7-8 and TRBJ2-3; 9 positions agree with TRBD1. Trimming cost V 4 bases and J 3 bases; bases outside gene matches: 5. From germline, CDR1 is SGHVS and CDR2 FQNEAQ. The CDR3 runs to 15 residues. In DNA form, the CDR3 reads TGTGCCAGCAGCTCGACGACAGGGGGAACAGATACGCAGTATTTT. This codes for CASSSTTGGTDTQYF.

The CDR3 coding sequence is TGCGCCAGCAGCCAAGACCCAGCGACTCGCACAGATACGCAGTATTTT. Translation: CASSQDPATRTDTQYF. V and J are TRBV4-1 and TRBJ2-3; D gene unclear. Germline assignment: CDR1 MGHRA and CDR2 YSYEKL. This CDR3 has 16 residues. Trimming took off 0 bases at V and 1 base at J, with 11 bases between the two ends.

The chain uses TRBV10-3 and TRBJ1-1; a weak D match, TRBD1 (5 bases). V was clipped by 5 bases and J by 6 bases, with 7 bases between them. The CDR3 runs 11 residues. Germline-derived CDR1 and CDR2 are ENHRY and SYGVKD. This CDR3 is CAISQGPEAFF. CDR3 DNA: TGTGCCATCAGTCAGGGCCCTGAAGCTTTCTTT.

The rearrangement uses TRBV11-2 and TRBJ1-6, with D perhaps TRBD1 (5 bases). V was pared by 6 bases and J by 10 bases, with 16 bases between. The germline V gene has CDR1 SGHAT and CDR2 FQNNGV. The CDR3 has 14 amino acids. The CDR3: CASSAGQGRSPLHF. Written as DNA, the CDR3 is TGTGCCAGCAGTGCAGGGCAGGGTCGGTCACCCCTCCACTTT. Full variable domain (outside the CDR3, taken from reference TRBV11-2 and TRBJ1-6): EAGVAQSPRYKIIEKRQSVAFWCNPISGHATLYWYQQILGQGPKLLIQFQNNGVVDDSQLPKDRFSAERLKGVDSTLKIQPAKLEDSAVYLCASSAGQGRSPLHFGNGTRLTVT.

The chain combines TRBV7-2 with TRBJ2-7, with 8 bases that match TRBD1. Germline-derived CDR1 and CDR2 are SGHTA and FQGNSA. The length of the CDR3 is 13 residues. V dropped 5 bases and J dropped 5; count of bases not matched to a gene: 5. CDR3 DNA sequence: TGTGCCAGCAGCCCTCAGACAGGGGACGAGCAGTACTTC. Translated, it gives CASSPQTGDEQYF. Filled out from reference TRBV7-2 and TRBJ2-7, the complete variable domain reads GAGVSQSPSNKVTEKGKDVELRCDPISGHTALYWYRQSLGQGLEFLIYFQGNSAPDKSGLPSDRFSAERTGGSVSTLTIQRTQQEDSAVYLCASSPQTGDEQYFGPGTRLTVT.

CDR3: CASSYWSWQGDGYTF. The DNA of the CDR3 is TGTGCCAGCAGTTACTGGTCGTGGCAGGGCGATGGCTACACCTTC. The genes are TRBV6-5 and TRBJ1-2, with D possibly TRBD1 on 5 matching bases. The CDR3 has 15 residues. CDR1 and CDR2 (germline): MNHEY, SVGAGI. V shed 1 base and J shed 6 bases, with 15 bases lying between them.

V is TRBV28 and J is TRBJ2-1; 10 bases match TRBD1. Trimming cost V 4 bases and J 4 bases; bases outside gene matches: 7. In germline, CDR1 is MDHEN, CDR2 SYDVKM. The CDR3 is 16 amino acids. The CDR3 reads CASSSVGTGDYNEQFF. As DNA, the CDR3 is TGTGCCAGCAGTTCCGTCGGGACAGGGGATTACAATGAGCAGTTCTTC.

There are a few counts of this clone. This chain links TRBV14 with TRBJ2-7; maybe TRBD1 (6 bases). Germline V gene sequence: CDR1 SGHDN, CDR2 FVKESK. Between the trimmed V and J ends, which lost 5 bases and 2 bases, there was a span of 25 bases. The CDR3 is made up of 18 amino acids. DNA of the CDR3: TGTGCCAGCAGCACATTCTCTCTTAGGGACACTACCCCCTACGAGCAGTACTTC. This sequence encodes CASSTFSLRDTTPYEQYF.